These 2 T cell receptor beta chains share one sample of origin, sequenced in a study of T-cell reconstitution after alpha-beta-depleted transplantation in children listed by TCRdb under 2016. This specimen's treatment or condition label, per the study, means: allogeneic hematopoietic cell transplantation with graft depleted of TCRalphabeta T cells and CD19 B cells. The library was generated by PCR. The instrument given in TCRdb is Illumina HiSeq 2500. TCR libraries were prepared with molecular barcoding, using unique molecular identifiers to normalize TCRbeta repertoire quantification. TCRdb trimmed public reads at Q25 via fastp, called clones via MiXCR and kept in-frame beta chains. Here each entry gathers all rows of one CDR3 protein and keeps the most common genes and DNA. Across this sample there are 300,000 to 400,000 distinct CDR3 sequences, with approximately 23% seen only once. Of the sample, 11% is held by the ten largest clones.

Sequenced here: PBMCs, mostly from graft donor cells, sampled 180 days after TCRalphabeta/CD19-depleted stem cell transplant. The receptors were gathered from a male patient younger than 18 who had a stem cell transplant for acute lymphoblastic leukemia, so the T cells may come from the graft donor.

This chain links TRBV5-4 with TRBJ2-3; D is possibly TRBD2 (6 bases). Trimming removed 6 bases from V and 6 bases from J, with 11 bases in between. This CDR3 has 12 amino acids. Germline V CDR1 and CDR2: SGHNT, YYREEE (reference sequence). The CDR3 DNA follows: TGTGCCAGCAACGTTGCGGGGGATACGCAGTATTTT. Translated, it gives CASNVAGDTQYF.

This chain links TRBV6-1 with TRBJ2-1, with TRBD1 as a possible D gene (6 bases). V was trimmed by 6 bases and J by 1 base, leaving 16 bases between them. This CDR3 has 16 residues. Germline lookup yields CDR1 MNHNS and CDR2 SASEGT. In DNA form, the CDR3 reads TGTGCCAGCAGCCCGGGCACAGGGTGGTCCTACAATGAGCAGTTCTTC. This translates into CASSPGTGWSYNEQFF.